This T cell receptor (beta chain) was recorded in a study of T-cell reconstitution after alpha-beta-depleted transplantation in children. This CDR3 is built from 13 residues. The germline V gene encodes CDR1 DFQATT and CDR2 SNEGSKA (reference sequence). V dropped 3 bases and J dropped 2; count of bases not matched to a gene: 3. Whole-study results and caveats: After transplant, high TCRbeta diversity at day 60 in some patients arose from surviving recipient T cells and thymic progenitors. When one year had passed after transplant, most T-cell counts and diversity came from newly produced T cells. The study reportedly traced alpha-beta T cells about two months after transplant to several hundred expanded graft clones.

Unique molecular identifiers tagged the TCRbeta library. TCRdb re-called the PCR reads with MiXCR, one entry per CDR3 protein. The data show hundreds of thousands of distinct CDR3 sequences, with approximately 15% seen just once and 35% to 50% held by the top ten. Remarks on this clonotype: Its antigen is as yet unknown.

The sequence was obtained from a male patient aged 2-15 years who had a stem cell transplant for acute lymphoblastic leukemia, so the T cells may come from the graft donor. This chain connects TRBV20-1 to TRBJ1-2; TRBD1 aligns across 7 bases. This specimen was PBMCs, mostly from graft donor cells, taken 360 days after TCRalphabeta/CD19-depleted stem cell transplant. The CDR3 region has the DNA TGCAGTGCTAGGGACAGGTGGAACTATGGCTACACCTTC. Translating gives CSARDRWNYGYTF.